These T cell receptor beta chains were read from a single sample in a study of OX40 agonist ivuxolimab in advanced cancers. Data came from immunoSEQ multiplex PCR; TCRdb stores just in-frame clones and leaves some out. The data show tens of thousands of clones, 75% to 90% seen once. Sequencing was performed on CD4+ or CD8+ T cells sorted from blood, taken in a trial of the OX40 agonist ivuxolimab. The receptors come from an adult with an advanced solid tumor such as melanoma, head and neck, liver or kidney cancer. The CDR3 runs from the conserved cysteine through the conserved F or W. The D gene is left open where the match is weak. Size is omitted from some rows. Given values are once, few, many or a class for expanded clones.

V gene	J gene	D gene	clone size	CDR3 protein	CDR3 DNA
TRBV5-4	TRBJ1-5	-	-	CASSFQGSNQPQHF	TGTGCCAGCAGCTTCCAGGGAAGCAATCAGCCCCAGCATTTT
TRBV6-5	TRBJ2-5	TRBD1	-	CASSLGTGPSQETQYF	TGTGCCAGCAGTTTGGGGACAGGACCCTCCCAAGAGACCCAGTACTTC
TRBV7-3	TRBJ1-1	-	-	CASSPGTYTEAFF	TGTGCCAGCAGCCCCGGGACCTACACTGAAGCTTTCTTT
TRBV19	TRBJ2-7	-	-	CASSSGIHNEQYF	TGTGCCAGTAGCTCAGGGATACACAACGAGCAGTACTTC
TRBV2	TRBJ2-1	-	-	CASRAPPLRDEQFF	TGTGCCAGCAGGGCCCCGCCCCTCCGTGATGAGCAGTTCTTC
TRBV9	TRBJ2-3	-	few	CASSKSTDTQYF	TGTGCCAGCAGCAAGAGCACAGATACGCAGTATTTT
TRBV18	TRBJ2-1	-	-	CATTGSGGYNEQFF	TGTGCGACAACCGGAAGTGGGGGGTACAATGAGCAGTTCTTC
TRBV7-9	TRBJ2-7	TRBD2	-	CASSSSGRAHEQYF	TGTGCCAGCAGCTCTAGCGGGAGGGCCCACGAGCAGTACTTC
TRBV30	TRBJ2-1	TRBD2	-	CAWNPLAGGHNEQFF	TGTGCCTGGAACCCACTAGCGGGGGGTCACAATGAGCAGTTCTTC
TRBV7-8	TRBJ1-3	-	-	CASSLAGGRGRGNTIYF	TGTGCCAGCAGCTTAGCGGGCGGTCGGGGTAGGGGAAACACCATATATTTT
TRBV2	TRBJ2-7	-	-	CASSEIRGSSYEQYF	TGTGCCAGCAGTGAAATTAGGGGAAGCTCCTACGAGCAGTACTTC
TRBV7-9	TRBJ1-1	-	-	CASSPPNPTGSEAFF	TGTGCCAGCAGCCCCCCCAACCCCACAGGTTCCGAAGCTTTCTTT
TRBV11-2	TRBJ2-4	TRBD2	-	CASSSSRGGDIQYF	TGTGCCAGCAGCTCAAGCCGCGGGGGGGACATTCAGTACTTC
TRBV21-1	TRBJ1-5	-	-	CARRGGAFQPQHF	TGTGCCAGGAGGGGGGGCGCGTTTCAGCCCCAGCATTTT
TRBV28	TRBJ2-3	-	-	CASNIPLRTDTQYF	TGTGCCAGCAACATCCCATTGCGCACAGATACGCAGTATTTT
TRBV27	TRBJ1-1	-	-	CASSVVVNTEAFF	TGTGCCAGCAGTGTGGTAGTGAACACTGAAGCTTTCTTT
TRBV29-1	TRBJ1-1	-	-	CSAWSGRVSEAFF	TGCAGCGCCTGGAGCGGGAGAGTGTCTGAAGCTTTCTTT
TRBV30	TRBJ1-5	-	few	CAWSVMSDQPQHF	TGTGCCTGGAGTGTTATGAGTGATCAGCCCCAGCATTTT
TRBV11-3	TRBJ1-2	-	-	CASSSTGRGLGYTF	TGTGCCAGCAGCTCCACCGGGCGCGGGTTGGGCTACACCTTC
TRBV19	TRBJ2-7	-	-	CASSIGTWGYEQYF	TGTGCCAGTAGTATAGGAACTTGGGGATACGAGCAGTACTTC
TRBV7-2	TRBJ2-5	-	-	CASSLVDFETQYF	TGTGCCAGCAGCTTAGTGGACTTCGAAACCCAGTACTTC
TRBV9	TRBJ1-2	-	-	CASSVASGNYGYTF	TGTGCCAGCAGCGTAGCGTCAGGCAACTATGGCTACACCTTC
TRBV4-1	TRBJ2-7	TRBD2	-	CASSQYAGETYEQYF	TGCGCCAGCAGCCAGTACGCGGGGGAAACCTACGAGCAGTACTTC
TRBV6-6	TRBJ1-5	-	-	CASSNGSLSNQPQHF	TGTGCCAGCAGTAATGGGTCCCTTAGCAATCAGCCCCAGCATTTT
TRBV19	TRBJ1-3	-	-	CASSEETAGNTIYF	TGTGCCAGTAGTGAGGAGACAGCTGGAAACACCATATATTTT
TRBV5-1	TRBJ2-1	TRBD2	-	CASSGEGESGISSYNEQFF	TGCGCCAGCAGCGGGGAAGGGGAAAGCGGGATAAGCTCCTACAATGAGCAGTTCTTC
TRBV5-8	TRBJ1-1	TRBD1	once	CASSLAFMTGAGAFF	TGTGCCAGCAGCTTGGCCTTCATGACAGGGGCGGGAGCTTTCTTT
TRBV6-1	TRBJ1-5	-	-	CASSEGATYSNQPQHF	TGTGCCAGCAGTGAAGGTGCCACCTATAGCAATCAGCCCCAGCATTTT
TRBV6-5	TRBJ2-7	TRBD1	once	CASSYDRGQVEQYF	TGTGCCAGCAGTTACGACAGGGGGCAGGTCGAGCAGTACTTC
TRBV4-1	TRBJ1-2	-	-	CASSPLGFDYGYTF	TGCGCCAGCAGCCCCCTGGGATTCGACTATGGCTACACCTTC
TRBV4-1	TRBJ1-2	TRBD1	few	CASSQADRGDGYTF	TGCGCCAGCAGCCAAGCTGACAGGGGTGATGGCTACACCTTC
TRBV9	TRBJ1-1	-	-	CASSVVTGAFF	TGTGCCAGCAGCGTAGTAACAGGAGCTTTCTTT
TRBV27	TRBJ1-4	-	-	CASSLVRGANEKLFF	TGTGCCAGCAGTTTAGTCCGCGGGGCTAATGAAAAACTGTTTTTT
TRBV27	TRBJ2-1	TRBD2	-	CASSLAGGVYNEQFF	TGTGCCAGCAGTTTAGCGGGGGGGGTTTACAATGAGCAGTTCTTC
TRBV7-9	TRBJ1-5	-	-	CASSWLAGFQHF	TGTGCCAGCAGCTGGTTGGCGGGGTTCCAGCATTTT
TRBV7-3	TRBJ2-1	TRBD2	-	CASSWTSGGYNEQFF	TGTGCCAGCAGCTGGACTAGCGGGGGATACAATGAGCAGTTCTTC
TRBV4-1	TRBJ2-7	-	-	CASSHTLREQYF	TGCGCCAGCAGCCACACCCTCAGGGAGCAGTACTTC
TRBV7-6	TRBJ1-1	-	-	CASSLGDLNTEAFF	TGTGCCAGCAGCTTAGGGGATTTGAACACTGAAGCTTTCTTT
TRBV29-1	TRBJ2-7	-	-	CSVEDLLGPGREQYF	TGCAGCGTTGAAGATCTTTTGGGGCCAGGGCGCGAGCAGTACTTC
TRBV2	TRBJ2-7	-	-	CASSDRNNYEQYF	TGTGCCAGCAGTGATAGGAATAATTACGAGCAGTACTTC
TRBV5-1	TRBJ2-2	TRBD2	-	CASSPRTGGQSTGELFF	TGCGCCAGCAGCCCCCGGACGGGGGGGCAAAGCACCGGGGAGCTGTTTTTT
TRBV30	TRBJ1-5	-	few	CAFEVDSNQPQHF	TGTGCCTTCGAGGTGGATAGCAATCAGCCCCAGCATTTT
TRBV4-1	TRBJ1-5	TRBD1	-	CASSPTGVDQPQHF	TGCGCCAGCAGCCCGACAGGGGTGGATCAGCCCCAGCATTTT
TRBV7-8	TRBJ2-1	TRBD1	-	CASSSYRGPYNEQFF	TGTGCCAGCAGTTCATACAGGGGCCCCTACAATGAGCAGTTCTTC
TRBV7-3	TRBJ2-2	-	-	CASSSGTNTGELFF	TGTGCCAGCAGCTCCGGGACAAACACCGGGGAGCTGTTTTTT
TRBV5-5	TRBJ1-2	TRBD1	once	CASSFGTGLYSYGYTF	TGTGCCAGCAGCTTTGGGACAGGGCTTTATTCCTATGGCTACACCTTC
TRBV4-1	TRBJ1-4	-	-	CASSPGAFNEKLFF	TGCGCCAGCAGCCCCGGGGCCTTCAATGAAAAACTGTTTTTT
TRBV9	TRBJ1-3	-	-	CASKSSGNTIYF	TGTGCCAGCAAGAGCTCTGGAAACACCATATATTTT
TRBV2	TRBJ1-5	-	-	CASSRPTESNQPQHF	TGTGCCAGCAGCCGACCTACAGAGTCCAATCAGCCCCAGCATTTT
TRBV27	TRBJ2-3	-	-	CASSFEALPISTDTQYF	TGTGCCAGCAGTTTTGAGGCACTCCCTATCTCCACAGATACGCAGTATTTT
TRBV27	TRBJ1-5	TRBD1	-	CASSLGRGLGQPQHF	TGTGCCAGCAGTTTAGGCAGGGGGCTGGGTCAGCCCCAGCATTTT
TRBV5-1	TRBJ2-5	TRBD2	-	CASSYGTSGVETQYF	TGCGCCAGCAGCTACGGGACTAGCGGGGTTGAGACCCAGTACTTC